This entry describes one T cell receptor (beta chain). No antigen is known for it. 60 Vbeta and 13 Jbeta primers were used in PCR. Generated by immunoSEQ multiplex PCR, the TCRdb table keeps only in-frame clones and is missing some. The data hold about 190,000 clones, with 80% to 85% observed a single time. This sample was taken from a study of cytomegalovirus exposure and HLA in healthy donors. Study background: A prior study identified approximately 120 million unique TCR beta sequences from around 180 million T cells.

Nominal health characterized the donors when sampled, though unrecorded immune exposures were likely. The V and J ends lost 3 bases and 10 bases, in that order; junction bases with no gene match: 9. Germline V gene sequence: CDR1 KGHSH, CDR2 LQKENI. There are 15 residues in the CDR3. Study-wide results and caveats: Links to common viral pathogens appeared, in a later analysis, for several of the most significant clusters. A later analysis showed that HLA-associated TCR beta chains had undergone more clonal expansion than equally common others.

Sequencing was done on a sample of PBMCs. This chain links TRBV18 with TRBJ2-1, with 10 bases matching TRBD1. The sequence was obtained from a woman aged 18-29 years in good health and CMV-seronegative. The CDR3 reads CASSPRGGQGNEQFF. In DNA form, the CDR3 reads TGTGCCAGCTCACCGAGAGGGGGACAGGGGAACGAGCAGTTCTTC.